This section outlines one TCR beta chain sequence together with its context. The data are from a study of cytomegalovirus exposure and HLA in healthy donors. PCR used 60 Vbeta primers and 13 Jbeta primers. Some clones are missing from TCRdb's copy, which holds only in-frame ones; the method was immunoSEQ multiplex PCR. The sample records 150,000 to 200,000 clones, 87% being singletons. The ends lost 3 bases at V and 7 bases at J; junction bases unmatched: 2. Germline CDR1 is MNHEY and CDR2 is SMNVEV (reference sequence). This CDR3 comprises 13 residues. The source is a girl under two years old in good health and CMV-seronegative. Sequenced material: PBMCs. The chain joins TRBV27 to TRBJ1-3, with 8 nucleotides matching TRBD1. The CDR3 DNA reads TGTGCCAGCAGTTTTGACAGGGGTAACACCATATATTTT. This translates into CASSFDRGNTIYF.